This T cell receptor (beta chain) was sequenced during a study of blood T cells in healthy people across ages. Regarding the study as a whole: When set beside aged donors, long-lived donors presented more naive CD4+ cells and higher diversity.

This CDR3 region has 15 residues. Germline V gene data show CDR1 as LGHDT and CDR2 as YNNKEL (reference sequence). The V end lost 0 bases, the J end lost 4 bases, and 10 bases lay between the germline ends. For this clonotype: Its target is unknown.

A sample-barcoded 5' primer and a J-beta primer mix were used in a second PCR of roughly 6 to 11 cycles. Every sample gave at least 2.5 million paired-end reads containing CDR3. Using its own MiXCR run on the 5' RACE reads, TCRdb lists one record per CDR3 protein. The sample lists hundreds of thousands of distinct CDR3 sequences; more than 45% were seen once. The receptor's source is a man aged 25-45 years in good health. This chain links TRBV3-1 with TRBJ1-5; TRBD1 is a possible D gene (6 bases). Sequenced input: blood. CDR3 sequence (DNA): TGTGCCAGCAGCCAAGATGCGACAGGTAATCAGCCCCAGCATTTT. Protein product: CASSQDATGNQPQHF.